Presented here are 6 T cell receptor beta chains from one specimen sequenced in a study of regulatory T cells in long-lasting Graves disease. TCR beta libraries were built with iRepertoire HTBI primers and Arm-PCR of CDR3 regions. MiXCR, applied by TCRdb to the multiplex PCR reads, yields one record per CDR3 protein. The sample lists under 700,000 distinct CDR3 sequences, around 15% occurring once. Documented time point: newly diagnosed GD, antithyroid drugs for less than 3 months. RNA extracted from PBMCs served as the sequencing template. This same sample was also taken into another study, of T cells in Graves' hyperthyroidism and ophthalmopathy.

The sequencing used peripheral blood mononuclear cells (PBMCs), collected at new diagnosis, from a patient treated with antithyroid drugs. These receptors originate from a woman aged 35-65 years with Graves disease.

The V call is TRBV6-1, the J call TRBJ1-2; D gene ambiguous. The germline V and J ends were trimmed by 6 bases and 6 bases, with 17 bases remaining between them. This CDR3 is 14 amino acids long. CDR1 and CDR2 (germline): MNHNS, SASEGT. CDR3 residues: CASSTGPRDNGYTF. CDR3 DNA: TGTGCCAGCAGCACCGGGCCACGGGATAATGGCTACACCTTC.

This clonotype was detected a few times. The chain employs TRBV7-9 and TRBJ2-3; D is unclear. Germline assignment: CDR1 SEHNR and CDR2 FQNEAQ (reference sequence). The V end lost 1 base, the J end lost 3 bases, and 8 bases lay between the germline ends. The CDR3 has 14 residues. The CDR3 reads CASSLVLGTDTQYF. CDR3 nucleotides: TGTGCCAGCAGCTTAGTTCTGGGTACAGATACGCAGTATTTT.

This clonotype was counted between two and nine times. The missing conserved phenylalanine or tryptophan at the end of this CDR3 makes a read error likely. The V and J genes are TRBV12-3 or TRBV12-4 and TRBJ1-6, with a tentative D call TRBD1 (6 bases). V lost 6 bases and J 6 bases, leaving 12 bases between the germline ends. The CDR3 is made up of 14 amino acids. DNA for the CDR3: TGTGCCAGCAGAGACGCAGGGGTTAATTCACCCCTCCACCTT. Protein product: CASRDAGVNSPLHL.

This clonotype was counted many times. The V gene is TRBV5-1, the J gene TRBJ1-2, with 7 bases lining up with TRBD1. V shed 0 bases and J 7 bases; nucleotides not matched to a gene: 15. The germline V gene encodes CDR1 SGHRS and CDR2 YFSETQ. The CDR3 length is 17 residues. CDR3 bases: TGCGCCAGCAGCTTGGCCACGGACAGGCGGAGGGGAGGTGGCTACACCTTC. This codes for CASSLATDRRRGGGYTF.

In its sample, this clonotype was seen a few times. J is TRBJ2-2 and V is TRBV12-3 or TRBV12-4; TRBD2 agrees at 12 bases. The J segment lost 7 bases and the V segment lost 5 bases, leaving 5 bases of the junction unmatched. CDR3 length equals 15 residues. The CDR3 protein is CASSLRLAGVGELFF. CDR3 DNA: TGTGCCAGCAGTCTAAGACTAGCGGGGGTCGGGGAGCTGTTTTTT.

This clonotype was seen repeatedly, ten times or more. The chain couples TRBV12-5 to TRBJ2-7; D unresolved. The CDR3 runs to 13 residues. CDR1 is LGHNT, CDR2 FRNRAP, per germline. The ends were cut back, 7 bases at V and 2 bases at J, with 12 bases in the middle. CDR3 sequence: CASAGSGPYEQYF. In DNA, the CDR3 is TGTGCTAGTGCCGGTTCCGGGCCCTACGAGCAGTACTTC.